This TCR beta chain was observed in a study of beta chain features in type 1 diabetes. The study's findings and limits: A possible short-template PCR bias applies equally to patients and controls. Shortening of TCRB CDR3s, moderate but significant, appeared in all four CD4+ subsets of Type 1 diabetes patients. Sampled from patients, naive, central memory and Treg TCRB repertoires appeared more similar than those sampled from healthy donors.

This clone showed up just a few times. Its matching antigen is unknown. Trimming removed 1 base from V and 2 bases from J; junction bases left unmatched: 7. The germline gives CDR1 MDHEN, CDR2 SYDVKM. The CDR3 runs 18 residues. Investigators reverse transcribed all isolated RNA, so they sequenced expressed TCRB transcripts. Clones were read by immunoSEQ multiplex PCR, and TCRdb kept only the in-frame ones, dropping some. The sample lists roughly 160,000 clones; around 8% were seen once. The TCR originated in a woman younger than 35 with type 1 diabetes. V usage is TRBV28 and J usage is TRBJ1-5, with 11 bases identical to TRBD1. The sample comprised central memory CD4+ T cells from blood. DNA of the CDR3: TGTGCCAGCAGTTTATCGGCTGGACAGGGGGCCGGCAATCAGCCCCAGCATTTT. Its translation is CASSLSAGQGAGNQPQHF. The variable domain in full, completed from reference TRBV28 and TRBJ1-5, reads DVKVTQSSRYLVKRTGEKVFLECVQDMDHENMFWYRQDPGLGLRLIYFSYDVKMKEKGDIPEGYSVSREKKERFSLILESASTNQTSMYLCASSLSAGQGAGNQPQHFGDGTRLSIL.